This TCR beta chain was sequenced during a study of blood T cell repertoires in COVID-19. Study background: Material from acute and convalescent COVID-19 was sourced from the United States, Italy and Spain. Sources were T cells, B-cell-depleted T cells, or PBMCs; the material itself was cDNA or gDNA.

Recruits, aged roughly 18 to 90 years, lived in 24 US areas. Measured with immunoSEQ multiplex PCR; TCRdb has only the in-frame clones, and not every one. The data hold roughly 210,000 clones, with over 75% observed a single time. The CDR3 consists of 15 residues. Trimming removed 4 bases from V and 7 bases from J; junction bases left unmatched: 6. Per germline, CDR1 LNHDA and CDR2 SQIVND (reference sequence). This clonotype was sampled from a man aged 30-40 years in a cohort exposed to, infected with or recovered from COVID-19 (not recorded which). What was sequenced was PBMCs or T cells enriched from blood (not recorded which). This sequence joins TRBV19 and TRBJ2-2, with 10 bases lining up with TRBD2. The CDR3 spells CASSKASGSFGELFF. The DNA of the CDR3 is TGTGCCAGTAGTAAGGCTAGCGGGAGTTTCGGGGAGCTGTTTTTT.